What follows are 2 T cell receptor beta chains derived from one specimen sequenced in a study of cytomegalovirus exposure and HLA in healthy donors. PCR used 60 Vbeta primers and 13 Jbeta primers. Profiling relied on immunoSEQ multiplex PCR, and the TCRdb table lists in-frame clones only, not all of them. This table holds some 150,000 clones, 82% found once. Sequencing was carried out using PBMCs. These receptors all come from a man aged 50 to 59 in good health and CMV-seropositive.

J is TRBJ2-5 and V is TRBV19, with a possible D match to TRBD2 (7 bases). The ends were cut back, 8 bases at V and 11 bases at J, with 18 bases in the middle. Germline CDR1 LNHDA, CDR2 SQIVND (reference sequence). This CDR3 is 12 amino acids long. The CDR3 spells CASSGGSREQYF. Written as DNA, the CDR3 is TGTGCCAGTTCGGGGGGCTCAAGGGAGCAGTACTTC.

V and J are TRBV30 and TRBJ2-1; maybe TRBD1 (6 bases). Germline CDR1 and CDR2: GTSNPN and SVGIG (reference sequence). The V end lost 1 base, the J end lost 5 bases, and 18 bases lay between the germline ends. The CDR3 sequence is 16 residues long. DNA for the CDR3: TGTGCCTGGAGTGCCGTAATCCCGACAGGAGACAATGAGCAGTTCTTC. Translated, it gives CAWSAVIPTGDNEQFF.